The text below deals with one T cell receptor (beta chain). These data come from a study of blood T cell repertoires in COVID-19. At the level of the study: The United States, Italy and Spain were the sources of the acute and convalescent COVID-19 samples.

As originally analysed: Counts of nucleated cells, estimated from reference gene primer amplification, were obtained. TCRdb's copy holds only in-frame clones and misses some; the assay was immunoSEQ multiplex PCR. V and J calls and clone size are copied from that table; D and trimming were computed from the DNA. The sample has approximately 250,000 clones, about 88% seen once. Germline CDR1 GTSNPN, CDR2 SVGIG (reference sequence). The CDR3 extends over 16 amino acids. V lost 0 bases to trimming and J lost 0 bases, with 11 bases between them. Recruitment covered 20 to 25 US areas and drew participants whose ages spanned roughly 18 to 89 years. Donors were grouped by their self-reported clinical history.

The gene calls are TRBV30 and TRBJ2-2; D ambiguous. The clonotype comes from a man under 40 with acute COVID-19. Sequencing was performed on PBMCs or T cells enriched from blood (not recorded which). DNA for the CDR3: TGTGCCTGGAGTGTACTAAACGGAGCGAACACCGGGGAGCTGTTTTTT. Translation gives CAWSVLNGANTGELFF.